This T cell receptor (beta chain) was recovered during a study of T-cell reconstitution after alpha-beta-depleted transplantation in children. Unique molecular identifiers were built into the TCRbeta library. Using its own MiXCR run on the PCR reads, TCRdb lists one record per CDR3 protein. The sample lists hundreds of thousands of distinct CDR3 sequences; around 15% were seen once. Germline V gene sequence: CDR1 SGHRS, CDR2 YFSETQ. CDR3 length: 15 residues. This clonotype was seen repeatedly, ten times or more. Compared with germline, one end of the junction differs, possibly owing to a read error. The source of this sequence is a boy younger than two who had a stem cell transplant for Wiskott-Aldrich syndrome, so the T cells may come from the graft donor. This specimen consisted of PBMCs, mostly from graft donor cells, obtained 360 days after TCRalphabeta/CD19-depleted stem cell transplant. This chain links TRBV5-1 with TRBJ2-1; tentative D call: TRBD2 (6 bases). Written as DNA, the CDR3 is TGTGCCAGCAGTTTCGGCGGGGTTTCCTACAATGAGCAGTTCTTC. It codes for CASSFGGVSYNEQFF.